The 20 T cell receptor beta chains below were found in one sample sequenced in a study of control samples from healthy donors and cancer patients. Here immunoSEQ multiplex PCR was the method, and the copy in TCRdb shows in-frame clones only, minus some. Of 150,000 to 200,000 clones listed, 85% to 90% were seen once; the top ten hold around 1.4%. The specimen was blood. These receptors were obtained from a woman aged 45-65 years in good health.

The rearrangement joins TRBV7-2 to TRBJ2-7; a possible D gene is TRBD2 (7 bases). CDR1 is SGHTA, CDR2 FQGNSA, per germline. This CDR3 comprises 14 residues. V dropped 5 bases and J dropped 2 bases, with 13 bases sitting between them. The CDR3 DNA reads as TGTGCCAGCAGCGGTATGCGGGGGCCCTACGAGCAGTACTTC. Residues: CASSGMRGPYEQYF.

This clone was observed a few times. CDR3 DNA sequence: TGTGCCAGCAGCTTACGCAGGGCGACACACTACAATGAGCAGTTCTTC. Its translation is CASSLRRATHYNEQFF. This chain joins TRBV7-3 and TRBJ2-1; TRBD1 is a possible D gene (5 bases). The CDR3 runs 16 residues. V shed 2 bases and J shed 3 bases, with 14 bases lying between them. Germline V gene sequence: CDR1 SGHTA, CDR2 FQGTGA. Filled out from reference TRBV7-3 and TRBJ2-1, the complete variable domain reads GAGVSQTPSNKVTEKGKYVELRCDPISGHTALYWYRQSLGQGPEFLIYFQGTGAADDSGLPNDRFFAVRPEGSVSTLKIQRTERGDSAVYLCASSLRRATHYNEQFFGPGTRLTVL.

The V and J genes are TRBV2 and TRBJ1-4; possibly TRBD1 for D (6 bases). Trimming pared 8 bases from V and 8 bases from J, leaving 21 bases between. The CDR3 length is 15 residues. Germline V gene sequence: CDR1 SNHLY, CDR2 FYNNEI. CDR3 amino acids: CASLRMGGLGEKLFF. The CDR3 DNA reads as TGTGCCAGCCTACGGATGGGGGGCCTTGGAGAAAAACTGTTTTTT. The variable domain in full, completed from reference TRBV2 and TRBJ1-4, reads EPEVTQTPSHQVTQMGQEVILRCVPISNHLYFYWYRQILGQKVEFLVSFYNNEISEKSEIFDDQFSVERPDGSNFTLKIRSTKLEDSAMYFCASLRMGGLGEKLFFGSGTQLSVL.

The CDR3 sequence: CASSEGYEQFF. The CDR3 DNA sequence: TGTGCCAGCAGTGAAGGCTATGAGCAGTTCTTC. The V gene is TRBV2, the J gene TRBJ2-1; D remains unclear. The CDR3 loop spans 11 amino acids. Germline V gene lookup returns CDR1 SNHLY and CDR2 FYNNEI. V was trimmed by 1 base and J by 8 bases, leaving 3 bases between them.

The chain's CDR3 is CATSLASGELFF. For the CDR3, the DNA is TGTGCCACCAGCTTAGCTAGCGGGGAGCTGTTTTTT. The chain couples TRBV24-1 to TRBJ2-2, with D hard to call. Trimming pared 7 bases from V and 7 bases from J, leaving 9 bases between. Germline V CDR1 and CDR2: KGHDR, SFDVKD. There are 12 residues in the CDR3.

The V gene is TRBV10-3, the J gene TRBJ2-7; D assignment may be TRBD1 or TRBD2 (6 bases each). The V gene lost 4 bases and the J gene lost 5 bases, with 27 bases spanning the gap. CDR1 is ENHRY, CDR2 SYGVKD, per germline. The CDR3 runs to 18 residues. CDR3 nucleotide sequence: TGTGCCATCAGTGGGGGGGCGGGTGGTTTCGGCGGACAGAACGAGCAGTACTTC. This codes for CAISGGAGGFGGQNEQYF.

The chain links TRBV29-1 to TRBJ1-1, with D perhaps matching TRBD1 (5 bases). The germline CDR1 and CDR2 sequences are SQVTM and ANQGSEA. The V and J ends lost 5 bases and 5 bases respectively, with 15 bases between them. The CDR3 totals 13 residues. CDR3 in amino acids: CSVSPGQWTEAFF. The CDR3 bases are TGCAGCGTTTCTCCAGGACAATGGACTGAAGCTTTCTTT.

The rearrangement uses TRBV5-1 and TRBJ1-5; 9 nucleotides agree with TRBD1. V gave up 4 bases and J gave up 6 bases; unmatched junction bases: 8. The CDR3 consists of 15 residues. Germline V gene sequence: CDR1 SGHRS, CDR2 YFSETQ. This CDR3 reads CASSPMATGGQPQHF. The CDR3 nucleotides are TGCGCCAGCAGCCCAATGGCGACAGGGGGTCAGCCCCAGCATTTT.

The V and J genes are TRBV5-1 and TRBJ2-2; 8 nucleotides match TRBD1. Unmatched junction bases numbered 4, after V lost 7 bases and J lost 2 bases. This CDR3 is built from 14 residues. Germline-derived CDR1 and CDR2 are SGHRS and YFSETQ. The CDR3 DNA reads TGCGCCAGCCAGACAGGGGACAACACCGGGGAGCTGTTTTTT. It codes for CASQTGDNTGELFF.

V usage is TRBV5-1 and J usage is TRBJ1-1; possible D gene TRBD1, 6 bases. The ends were cut back, 0 bases at V and 5 bases at J, with 17 bases in the middle. From germline, CDR1 is SGHRS and CDR2 YFSETQ. The CDR3 is 16 amino acids. The CDR3 nucleotides are TGCGCCAGCAGCTTGGATACCCCAGGGGCGGGAACTGAAGCTTTCTTT. This codes for CASSLDTPGAGTEAFF.

The genes are TRBV30 and TRBJ2-5; D not resolved. The CDR3 loop spans 11 amino acids. V was cut by 5 bases and J by 5 bases, with 9 bases left in between. From germline, CDR1 is GTSNPN and CDR2 SVGIG (reference sequence). The CDR3 DNA reads TGTGCCTGGGACGTGGCGGAGACCCAGTACTTC. Residues: CAWDVAETQYF.

The J gene is TRBJ2-7, the V gene TRBV30; TRBD2 is a possible D gene (7 bases). The germline V gene has CDR1 GTSNPN and CDR2 SVGIG (reference sequence). The V end was cut by 1 base, the J end by 7 bases, with 17 bases between. CDR3 length equals 14 residues. The DNA for the CDR3 is TGTGCCTGGAGTGCGGGGGGCAGCCGCCTGGAGCAGTACTTC. This codes for CAWSAGGSRLEQYF.

This chain uses TRBV9 with TRBJ2-2; tentatively, D is TRBD1 (6 bases). This CDR3 is built from 14 residues. Looked up from germline, CDR1 is SGDLS and CDR2 is YYNGEE. V was clipped by 2 bases and J by 6 bases, with 11 bases between them. CDR3 sequence (DNA): TGTGCCAGCAGCGTCTGGGGGCCCCCCGGGGAGCTGTTTTTT. Translation: CASSVWGPPGELFF.

The V call is TRBV7-2, the J call TRBJ1-2, with 7 bases aligning to TRBD1. The junction had 8 bases not matched to a gene; V was cut back by 0 bases and J by 7 bases. CDR3 size: 15 residues. Germline V gene data show CDR1 as SGHTA and CDR2 as FQGNSA. CDR3 DNA sequence: TGTGCCAGCAGCTTAGCCCCGGGACAGTACCTTGGCTACACCTTC. Protein product: CASSLAPGQYLGYTF.

The chain uses TRBV27 and TRBJ1-5; no clear D gene. The CDR3 is 13 amino acids. Germline CDR1 and CDR2: MNHEY and SMNVEV (reference sequence). Deletions cut 1 base from V and 3 bases from J, with 4 bases between. The CDR3 region has the DNA TGTGCCAGCAGTTTATTGGACAATCAGCCCCAGCATTTT. As protein: CASSLLDNQPQHF.

Here the CDR3 reads CASSSRTSEGTDTQYF. The CDR3 region has the DNA TGCGCCAGCAGCTCCAGGACTAGCGAGGGCACAGATACGCAGTATTTT. The V gene is TRBV5-1, the J gene TRBJ2-3; 9 bases agree with TRBD2. Germline CDR1 is SGHRS and CDR2 is YFSETQ. The CDR3 consists of 16 residues. V trimming: 3 bases; J trimming: 1 base; junction bases outside the gene matches: 6.

The chain combines TRBV20-1 with TRBJ1-1, with a weak D call TRBD1 (5 bases). V gave up 7 bases and J gave up 10 bases, with 13 bases separating them. The CDR3 spans 10 residues. CDR1 and CDR2 from the germline V gene are DFQATT and SNEGSKA (reference sequence). The CDR3 reads CSVLSGGAFF. The CDR3 region has the DNA TGCAGTGTTTTGAGTGGGGGAGCTTTCTTT.

The chain uses TRBV5-1 and TRBJ1-1, with D tentatively TRBD1 (5 bases). Germline assignment: CDR1 SGHRS and CDR2 YFSETQ. The V end was cut by 3 bases, the J end by 5 bases, with 17 bases between. This CDR3 spans 15 amino acids. For the CDR3, the DNA is TGCGCCAGCAGCTCCAGGGTCTCGGCGGGAACTGAAGCTTTCTTT. This encodes CASSSRVSAGTEAFF.

V usage is TRBV3-1 (or the pseudogene TRBV3-2) and J usage is TRBJ1-1; possibly TRBD1 for D (5 bases). This CDR3 spans 14 amino acids. In germline, CDR1 is LGHDT, CDR2 YNNKEL (reference sequence). Deletions cut 1 base from V and 3 bases from J, with 9 bases between. The CDR3 sequence is CASSQVGGDTEAFF. The DNA for the CDR3 is TGTGCCAGCAGCCAAGTGGGGGGGGACACTGAAGCTTTCTTT.

This sequence joins TRBV6-2 or TRBV6-3 and TRBJ2-7, with 10 bases aligning to TRBD2. The CDR3 totals 15 residues. V shed 4 bases, J shed 5 bases, and the junction held 8 bases outside the gene matches. CDR1 is MNHEY, CDR2 SVGEGT, per germline. In DNA form, the CDR3 reads TGTGCCAGCAGTTCTGGCCCTAGCGGGAGAAACGAGCAGTACTTC. It translates to CASSSGPSGRNEQYF.